Below are 7 T cell receptor beta chains sequenced from a single sample in a study of cytomegalovirus exposure and HLA in healthy donors. Primers: 60 Vbeta forward and 13 Jbeta reverse. Only in-frame clones appear in the TCRdb table, and some are missing; sequencing was by immunoSEQ multiplex PCR. The sample has a few hundred thousand clones, roughly 70% seen once. The sample taken for sequencing was PBMCs. The receptors stem from a female donor in good health and CMV-seronegative.

This clone was seen only a few times. The CDR3: CASSSGGPGLYEQYF. CDR3 coding DNA: TGTGCCAGCAGTTCAGGAGGGCCAGGGCTCTACGAGCAGTACTTC. This chain joins TRBV27 and TRBJ2-7, with TRBD2 as a possible D gene (6 bases). This CDR3 is built from 15 residues. CDR1 MNHEY and CDR2 SMNVEV come from the germline V gene (reference sequence). Deletions cut 4 bases from V and 3 bases from J, with 16 bases between.

This clone was found once. The genes are TRBV6-6 and TRBJ1-5; D not certain. The CDR3 has 15 residues. Trimming left V 2 bases short and J 7 bases short, with 15 bases between. Germline CDR1 and CDR2: MNHNY and SVGAGI (reference sequence). In DNA form, the CDR3 reads TGTGCCAGCAGTTACGCCGCGGCAGAAGGACAGCCCCAGCATTTT. Protein product: CASSYAAAEGQPQHF.

The V call is TRBV25-1, the J call TRBJ1-3; 7 bases are shared with TRBD1. The CDR3 runs 14 residues. The J segment lost 2 bases and the V segment lost 7 bases, leaving 5 bases of the junction unmatched. Germline CDR1 is MGHDK and CDR2 is SYGVNS. CDR3: CASTSGGTGNTIYF. CDR3 DNA: TGTGCCAGCACCTCAGGGGGAACTGGAAACACCATATATTTT.

This clone has a single count. The chain recombines TRBV27 with TRBJ2-7, with 7 bases aligning to TRBD2. The V and J ends lost 2 bases and 8 bases, in that order; junction bases with no gene match: 12. The CDR3 is made up of 15 amino acids. CDR1 is MNHEY, CDR2 SMNVEV, per germline (reference sequence). CDR3 loop: CASSLLREPPSQQYF. CDR3 DNA: TGTGCCAGCAGTTTACTGCGGGAGCCCCCCTCCCAGCAGTACTTC.

This clone was counted only a few times. The J gene is TRBJ1-2, the V gene TRBV6-5; 9 positions agree with TRBD1. The germline V gene encodes CDR1 MNHEY and CDR2 SVGAGI. CDR3 size: 15 residues. V lost 5 bases to trimming and J lost 4 bases; unmatched junction nucleotides: 8. The CDR3, as DNA: TGTGCCAGCAGTCGTAAACAGGGGGCCCCCTATGGCTACACCTTC. Amino acids: CASSRKQGAPYGYTF.

The V call is TRBV15, the J call TRBJ1-2; TRBD1 agrees at 7 bases. CDR1 and CDR2 from the germline V gene are LNHNV and YYDKDF (reference sequence). This CDR3 has 13 amino acids. V shed 2 bases, J shed 8 bases, and the junction held 5 bases outside the gene matches. Written as DNA, the CDR3 is TGTGCCACCAGCAGACCGACAGGGAACGGCTACACCTTC. This encodes CATSRPTGNGYTF.

The chain has TRBV5-1 and TRBJ1-2, with a tentative D call TRBD1 (5 bases). Germline CDR1 reads SGHRS; CDR2 reads YFSETQ. Trimming took off 0 bases at V and 4 bases at J, with 13 bases between the two ends. CDR3 length: 15 residues. The chain's CDR3 is CASSLGGVRGYGYTF. CDR3 coding DNA: TGCGCCAGCAGCTTGGGGGGGGTAAGAGGCTATGGCTACACCTTC. The whole variable domain, filled in from reference TRBV5-1 and TRBJ1-2, reads KAGVTQTPRYLIKTRGQQVTLSCSPISGHRSVSWYQQTPGQGLQFLFEYFSETQRNKGNFPGRFSGRQFSNSRSEMNVSTLELGDSALYLCASSLGGVRGYGYTFGSGTRLTVV.